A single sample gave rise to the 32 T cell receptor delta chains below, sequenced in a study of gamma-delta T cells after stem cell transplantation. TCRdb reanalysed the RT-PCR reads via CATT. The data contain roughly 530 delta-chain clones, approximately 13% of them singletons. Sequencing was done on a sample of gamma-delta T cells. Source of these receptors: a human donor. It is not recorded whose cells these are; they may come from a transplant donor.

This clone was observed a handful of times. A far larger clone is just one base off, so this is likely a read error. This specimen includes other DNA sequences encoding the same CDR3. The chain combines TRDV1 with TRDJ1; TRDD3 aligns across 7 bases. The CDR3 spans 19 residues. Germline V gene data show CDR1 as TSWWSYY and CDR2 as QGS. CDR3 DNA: TGTGCTCTTGGGGAACCAGCTTCGAACTGGGGACCGTACACCGATAAGCTCATCTTT. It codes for CALGEPASNWGPYTDKLIF.

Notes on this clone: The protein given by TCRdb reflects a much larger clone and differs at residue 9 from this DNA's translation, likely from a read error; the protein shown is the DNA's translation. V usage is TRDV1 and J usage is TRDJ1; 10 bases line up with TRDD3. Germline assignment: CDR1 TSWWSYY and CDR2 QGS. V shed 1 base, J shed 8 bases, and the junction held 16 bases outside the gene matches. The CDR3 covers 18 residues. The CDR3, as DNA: TGTGCTCTTGGGGAACGCCTTCCCATCTTACTGGGGGATTCCAAACTCATCTTT. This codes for CALGERLPILLGDSKLIF.

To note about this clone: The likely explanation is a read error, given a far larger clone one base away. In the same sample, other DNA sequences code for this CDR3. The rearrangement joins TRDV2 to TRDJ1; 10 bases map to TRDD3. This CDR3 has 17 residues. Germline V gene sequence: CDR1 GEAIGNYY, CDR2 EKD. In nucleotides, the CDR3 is TGCGCCTGTGACACCCTGCCGGGGGATACGCCCATCGATAAACTCATCTTT. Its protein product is CACDTLPGDTPIDKLIF.

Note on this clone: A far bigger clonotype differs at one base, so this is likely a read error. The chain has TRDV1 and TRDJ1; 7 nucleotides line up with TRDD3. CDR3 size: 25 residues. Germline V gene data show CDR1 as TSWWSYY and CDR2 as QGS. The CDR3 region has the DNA TGTGCTCTTGGGGCCCCTGGGGGCTACTTAATACTCCTTAGGGGGATTTGGAAGAACACCGATAAACACATCTTT. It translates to CALGAPGGYLILLRGIWKNTDKHIF.

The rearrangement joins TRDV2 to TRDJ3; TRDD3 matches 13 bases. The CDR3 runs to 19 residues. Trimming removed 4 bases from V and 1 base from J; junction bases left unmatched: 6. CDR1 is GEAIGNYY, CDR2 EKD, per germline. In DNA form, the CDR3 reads TGTGCCTGTGAGCGACTGGGGGATACGAAATCCTGGGACACCCGACAGATGTTTTTC. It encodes CACERLGDTKSWDTRQMFF.

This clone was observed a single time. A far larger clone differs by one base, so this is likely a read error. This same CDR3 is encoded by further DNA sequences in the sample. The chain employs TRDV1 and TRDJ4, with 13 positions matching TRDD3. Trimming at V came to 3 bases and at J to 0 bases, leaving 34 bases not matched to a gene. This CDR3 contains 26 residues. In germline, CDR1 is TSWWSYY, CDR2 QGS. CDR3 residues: CALGDTSHSTGLYWGIRLAPSRPLIF. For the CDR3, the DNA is TGTGCTCTTGGGGACACTAGCCATTCTACGGGCCTGTACTGGGGGATACGCCTCGCTCCCTCCAGACCCCTGATCTTT.

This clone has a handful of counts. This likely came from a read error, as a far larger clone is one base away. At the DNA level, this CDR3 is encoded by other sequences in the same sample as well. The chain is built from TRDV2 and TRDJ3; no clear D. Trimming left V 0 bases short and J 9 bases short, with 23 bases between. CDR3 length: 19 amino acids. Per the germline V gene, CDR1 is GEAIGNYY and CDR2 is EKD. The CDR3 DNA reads TGTGCCTGTGACACCGTTCTCAGGGTTGGACGGGACAGCACCCGACAGATGTTTTTC. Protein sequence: CACDTVLRVGRDSTRQMFF.

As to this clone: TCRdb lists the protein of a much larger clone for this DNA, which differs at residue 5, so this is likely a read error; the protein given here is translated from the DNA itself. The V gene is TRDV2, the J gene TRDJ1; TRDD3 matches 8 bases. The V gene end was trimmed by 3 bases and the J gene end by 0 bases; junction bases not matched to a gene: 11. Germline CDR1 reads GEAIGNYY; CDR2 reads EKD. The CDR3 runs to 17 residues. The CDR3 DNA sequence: TGTGCCTGTGACGCCGTGGGGGATCACCAGTACACCGATAAACTCATCTTT. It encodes CACDAVGDHQYTDKLIF.

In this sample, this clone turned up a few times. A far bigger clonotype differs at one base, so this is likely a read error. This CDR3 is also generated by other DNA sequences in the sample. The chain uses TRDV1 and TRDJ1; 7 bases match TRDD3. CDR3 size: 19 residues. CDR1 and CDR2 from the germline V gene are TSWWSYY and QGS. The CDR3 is CALGEPASNWGPYTDKLIF. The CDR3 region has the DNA TGTGCCCTTGGGGAACCAGCTTCGAACTGGGGACCGTACACCGATAAACTCATCTTT.

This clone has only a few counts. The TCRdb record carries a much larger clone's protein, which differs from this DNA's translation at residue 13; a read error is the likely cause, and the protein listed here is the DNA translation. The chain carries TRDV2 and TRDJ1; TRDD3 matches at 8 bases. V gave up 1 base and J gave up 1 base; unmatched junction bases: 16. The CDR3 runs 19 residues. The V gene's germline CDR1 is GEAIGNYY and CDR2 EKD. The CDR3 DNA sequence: TGTGCCTGTGACACTCTACTGGGGGCCCGAGAGGGAGGCACCGATAAACTCATCTTT. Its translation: CACDTLLGAREGGTDKLIF.

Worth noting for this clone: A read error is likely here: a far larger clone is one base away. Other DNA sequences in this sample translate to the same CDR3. The CDR3 spells CACDTITTEGVSKGPSGKLIF. CDR3 sequence (DNA): TGTGCCTGTGACACGATCACTACGGAGGGGGTATCTAAGGGCCCCAGCGGGAAACTCATCTTT. The chain uses TRDV2 and TRDJ1; a possible D gene is TRDD3 (5 bases). This CDR3 region has 21 residues. The V end lost 1 base, the J end lost 8 bases, and 37 bases lay between the germline ends. CDR1 and CDR2 from the germline V gene are GEAIGNYY and EKD.

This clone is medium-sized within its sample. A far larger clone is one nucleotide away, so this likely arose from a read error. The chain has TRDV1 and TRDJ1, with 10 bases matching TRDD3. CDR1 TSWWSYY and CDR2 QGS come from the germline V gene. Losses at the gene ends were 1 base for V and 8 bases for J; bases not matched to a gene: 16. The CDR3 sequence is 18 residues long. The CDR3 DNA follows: TGTGCTCTTGGGGAACGCCCTCCCGTCTTACTGGGGGATTCCAAACTCATCTTT. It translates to CALGERPPVLLGDSKLIF.

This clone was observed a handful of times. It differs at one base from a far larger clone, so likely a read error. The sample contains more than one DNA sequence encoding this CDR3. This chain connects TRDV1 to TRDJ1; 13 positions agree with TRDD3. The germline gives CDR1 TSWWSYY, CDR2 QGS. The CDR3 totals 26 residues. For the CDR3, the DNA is TGTGCCCTTGGGGCTCAACTTACGTACTGGGGGATACGCGCGATGTACCTTATGCCGTACACCGATAAACTCATCTTT. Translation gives CALGAQLTYWGIRAMYLMPYTDKLIF.

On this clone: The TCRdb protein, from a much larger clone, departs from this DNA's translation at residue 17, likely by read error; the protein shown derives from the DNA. As DNA, the CDR3 is TGTGCTCTTGGGGACTACAGCCTTCCTACGGATTATTACACCGATAAACCCATCTTT. Its translation: CALGDYSLPTDYYTDKPIF. The genes are TRDV1 and TRDJ1; TRDD2 matches 9 bases. The germline CDR1 and CDR2 sequences are TSWWSYY and QGS. CDR3 length equals 19 residues.

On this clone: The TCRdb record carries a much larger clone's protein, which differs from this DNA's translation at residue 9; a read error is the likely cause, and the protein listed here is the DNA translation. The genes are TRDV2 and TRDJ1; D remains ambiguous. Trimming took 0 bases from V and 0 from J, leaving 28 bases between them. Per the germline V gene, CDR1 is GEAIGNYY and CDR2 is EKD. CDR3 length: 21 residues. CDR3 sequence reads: CACDTIALREPPSLNTDKLIF. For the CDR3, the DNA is TGTGCCTGTGACACCATTGCTCTGAGGGAACCGCCAAGCCTTAACACCGATAAACTCATCTTT.

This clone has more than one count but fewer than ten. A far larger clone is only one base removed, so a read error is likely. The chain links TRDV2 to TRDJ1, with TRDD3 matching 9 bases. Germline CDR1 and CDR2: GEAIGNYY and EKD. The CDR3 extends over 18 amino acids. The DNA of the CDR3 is TGTGCCTGTGACACGCCCTGGGGGATCCAATCGTACACCGATAAACCCATCTTT. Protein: CACDTPWGIQSYTDKPIF.

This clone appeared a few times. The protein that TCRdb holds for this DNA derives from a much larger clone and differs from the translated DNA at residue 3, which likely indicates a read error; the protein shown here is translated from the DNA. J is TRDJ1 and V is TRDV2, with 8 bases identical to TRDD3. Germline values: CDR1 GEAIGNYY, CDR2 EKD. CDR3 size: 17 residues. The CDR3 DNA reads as TGTGCCTATGACACCGTGGGGGATCACCAGTACACCGATAAACTCATCTTT. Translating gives CAYDTVGDHQYTDKLIF.

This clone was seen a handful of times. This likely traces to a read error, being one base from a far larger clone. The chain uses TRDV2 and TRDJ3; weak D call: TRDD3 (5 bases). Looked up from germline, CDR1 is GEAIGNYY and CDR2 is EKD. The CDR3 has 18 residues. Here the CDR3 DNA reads TGTGCCTGTGACACCGTGGGAGAGAGCTCCTGGGACACCCGACAGGTGTTTTTC. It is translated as CACDTVGESSWDTRQVFF.

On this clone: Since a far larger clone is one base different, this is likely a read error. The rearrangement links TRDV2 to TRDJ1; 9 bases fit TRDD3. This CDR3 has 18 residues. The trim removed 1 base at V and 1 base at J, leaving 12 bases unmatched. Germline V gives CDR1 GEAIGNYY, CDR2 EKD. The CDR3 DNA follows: TGTGCCTGTGACACGCCCTGGGGGATCCAATCGTGCACCGATAAACTCATCTTT. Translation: CACDTPWGIQSCTDKLIF.

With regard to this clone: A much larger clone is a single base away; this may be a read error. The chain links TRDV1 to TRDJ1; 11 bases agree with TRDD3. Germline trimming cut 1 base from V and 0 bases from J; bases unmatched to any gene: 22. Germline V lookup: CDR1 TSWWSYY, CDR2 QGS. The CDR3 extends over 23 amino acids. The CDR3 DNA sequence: TGTGCTCTTGGGGAACGGGGCTTAGTATTTCGGGTACTGGGGGATAGGGACACCGATAAACTCATCTTT. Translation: CALGERGLVFRVLGDRDTDKLIF.

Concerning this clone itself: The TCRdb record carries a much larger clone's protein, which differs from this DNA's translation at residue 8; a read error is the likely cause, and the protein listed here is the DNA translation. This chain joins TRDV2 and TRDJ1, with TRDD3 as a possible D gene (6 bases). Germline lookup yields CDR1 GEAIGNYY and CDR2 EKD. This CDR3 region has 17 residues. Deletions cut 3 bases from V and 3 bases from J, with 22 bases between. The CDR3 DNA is TGTGCCTGTGACGAGGTTGGTGCGACGGATACCCCCGATAAACTCATCTTT. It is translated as CACDEVGATDTPDKLIF.

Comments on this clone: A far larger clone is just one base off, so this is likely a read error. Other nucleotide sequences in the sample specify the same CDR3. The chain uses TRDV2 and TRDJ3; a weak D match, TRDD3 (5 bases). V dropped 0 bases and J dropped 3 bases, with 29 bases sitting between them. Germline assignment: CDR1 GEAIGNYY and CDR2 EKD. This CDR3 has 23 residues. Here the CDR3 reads CACDTVNRVGEDRSGWDTRQMFF. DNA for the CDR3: TGTGCCTGTGACACCGTTAATCGTGTTGGGGAGGACAGGAGTGGCTGGGACACCCGACAGATGTTTTTC.

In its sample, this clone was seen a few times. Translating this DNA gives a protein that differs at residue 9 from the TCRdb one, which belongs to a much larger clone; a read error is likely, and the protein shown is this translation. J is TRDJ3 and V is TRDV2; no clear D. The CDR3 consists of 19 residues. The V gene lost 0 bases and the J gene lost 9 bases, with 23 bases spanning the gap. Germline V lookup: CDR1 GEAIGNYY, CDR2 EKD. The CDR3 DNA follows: TGTGCCTGTGACACCGTTCTCAGGGCCGGACGGGACAGCACCCGACAGATGTTTTTC. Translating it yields CACDTVLRAGRDSTRQMFF.

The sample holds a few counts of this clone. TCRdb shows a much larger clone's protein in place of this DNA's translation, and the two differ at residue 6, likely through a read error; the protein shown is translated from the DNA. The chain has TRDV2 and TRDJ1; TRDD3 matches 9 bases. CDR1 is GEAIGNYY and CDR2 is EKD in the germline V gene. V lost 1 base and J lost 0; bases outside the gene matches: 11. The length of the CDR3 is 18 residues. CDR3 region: CACDTSWGIQSYTDKLIF. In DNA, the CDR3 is TGTGCCTGTGACACGTCCTGGGGGATCCAATCGTACACCGATAAACTCATCTTT.

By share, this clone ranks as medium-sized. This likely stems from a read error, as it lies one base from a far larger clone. CDR3 protein: CACDTVTTEGVSKGPSGKLIF. The CDR3 nucleotides read TGTGCCTGTGACACGGTCACTACGGAGGGGGTATCTAAGGGCCCTAGCGGGAAACTCATCTTT. This chain connects TRDV2 to TRDJ1; D perhaps matches TRDD3 (5 bases). The V end lost 1 base, the J end lost 8 bases, and 37 bases lay between the germline ends. Germline V CDR1 and CDR2: GEAIGNYY, EKD. The CDR3 covers 21 residues.

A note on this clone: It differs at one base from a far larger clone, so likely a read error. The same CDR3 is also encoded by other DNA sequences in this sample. The DNA of the CDR3 is TGTGCTCTTGGGGAACGCCTTCCCGTCTTACTGGGGGATTCCAAGCTCATCTTT. Translating gives CALGERLPVLLGDSKLIF. The chain couples TRDV1 to TRDJ1, with 10 bases aligning to TRDD3. V gave up 1 base and J gave up 11 bases; unmatched junction bases: 19. CDR3 size: 18 residues. CDR1 is TSWWSYY and CDR2 is QGS in the germline V gene.

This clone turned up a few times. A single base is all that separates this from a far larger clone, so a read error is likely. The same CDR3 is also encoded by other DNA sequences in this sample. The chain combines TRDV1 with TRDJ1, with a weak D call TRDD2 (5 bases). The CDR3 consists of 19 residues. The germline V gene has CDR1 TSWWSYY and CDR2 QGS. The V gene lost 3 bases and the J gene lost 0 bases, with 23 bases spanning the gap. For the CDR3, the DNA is TGTGCTCTTGGGGACTACAGCCTCCCTACGGATTATTACACCGATAAACTCATCTTT. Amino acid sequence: CALGDYSLPTDYYTDKLIF.

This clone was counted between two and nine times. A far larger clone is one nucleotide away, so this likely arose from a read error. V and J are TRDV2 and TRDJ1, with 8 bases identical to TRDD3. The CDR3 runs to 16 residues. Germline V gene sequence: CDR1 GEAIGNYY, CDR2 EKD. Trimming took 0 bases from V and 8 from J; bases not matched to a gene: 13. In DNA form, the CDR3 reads TGTGCCTGTGACACCTTACCGGGACTGGGGGGTATGAAACTCATCTTT. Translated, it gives CACDTLPGLGGMKLIF.

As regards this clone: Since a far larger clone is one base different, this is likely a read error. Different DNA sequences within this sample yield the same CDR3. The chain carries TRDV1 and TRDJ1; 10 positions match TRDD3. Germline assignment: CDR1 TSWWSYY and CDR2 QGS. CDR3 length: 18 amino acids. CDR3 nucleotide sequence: TGTGCCCTTGGGGAACGCCTTCCCGTCTTACTGGGGGATTCCAAACTCATCTTT. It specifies CALGERLPVLLGDSKLIF.

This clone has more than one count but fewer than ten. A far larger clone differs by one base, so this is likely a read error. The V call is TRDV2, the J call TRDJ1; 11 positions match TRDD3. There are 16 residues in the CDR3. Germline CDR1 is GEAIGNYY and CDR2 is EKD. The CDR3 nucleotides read TGTGCCTGTGGCACCTTACCGGGACTGGGGGATATGAAACTCATCTTT. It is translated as CACGTLPGLGDMKLIF.

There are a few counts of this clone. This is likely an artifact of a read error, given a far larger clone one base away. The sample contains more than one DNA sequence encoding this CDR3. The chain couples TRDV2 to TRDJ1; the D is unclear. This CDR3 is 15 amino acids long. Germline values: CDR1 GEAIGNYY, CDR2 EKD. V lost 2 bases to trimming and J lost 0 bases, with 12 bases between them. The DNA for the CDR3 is TGTGCCTGTGACAGGCTTCTTGACCACACCGATAAACTCATCTTT. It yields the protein CACDRLLDHTDKLIF.

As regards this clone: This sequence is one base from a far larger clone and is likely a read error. DNA for the CDR3: TGTGCTCTTGGGGCTCAACTTACGTACTGGGGGGTACGCGCGATGTACCTTATGCCGTACACCGATAAACTCATCTTT. Translated, it gives CALGAQLTYWGVRAMYLMPYTDKLIF. The rearrangement joins TRDV1 to TRDJ1; TRDD3 aligns across 8 bases. Trimming removed 4 bases from V and 0 bases from J; junction bases left unmatched: 37. The length of the CDR3 is 26 residues. Germline loops: CDR1 TSWWSYY, CDR2 QGS.